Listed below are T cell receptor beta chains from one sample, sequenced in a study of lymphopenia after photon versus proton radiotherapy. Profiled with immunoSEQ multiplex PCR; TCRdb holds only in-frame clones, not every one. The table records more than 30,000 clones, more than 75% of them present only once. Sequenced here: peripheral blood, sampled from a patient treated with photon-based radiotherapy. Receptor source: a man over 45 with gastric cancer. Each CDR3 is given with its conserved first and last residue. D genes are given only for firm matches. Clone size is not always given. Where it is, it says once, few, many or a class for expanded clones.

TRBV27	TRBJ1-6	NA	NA	TGTGCCAGCAGTTTATCGGCCCACGGGTCACCCCTCCACTTT	CASSLSAHGSPLHF
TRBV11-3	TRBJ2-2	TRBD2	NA	TGTGCCAGCAGCCCGGGTTACCAGCGGGAGGGTTCCGGGGAGCTGTTTTTT	CASSPGYQREGSGELFF
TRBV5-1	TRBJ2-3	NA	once	TGCGCCAGCAGCATGGACAGCACAGATACGCAGTATTTT	CASSMDSTDTQYF
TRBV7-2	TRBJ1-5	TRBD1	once	TGTGCCAGCAGCTTAGGGACAGGGAAACATCAGCCCCAGCATTTT	CASSLGTGKHQPQHF
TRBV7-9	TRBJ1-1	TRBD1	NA	TGTGCCAGCAGCCCCCCGACAGGGGAGAACACTGAAGCTTTCTTT	CASSPPTGENTEAFF
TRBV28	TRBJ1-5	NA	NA	TGTGCCAGCATTAAGGGGGGGGGCCGCTTCAATCAGCCCCAGCATTTT	CASIKGGGRFNQPQHF
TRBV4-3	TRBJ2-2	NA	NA	TGCGCCAGCAGCCAAGATAACGGGCCCCCTTACACCGGGGAGCTGTTTTTT	CASSQDNGPPYTGELFF
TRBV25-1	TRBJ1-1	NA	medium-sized	TGTGCCAGCAGTGAAGGCAGGGATCGGGCTTTCTTT	CASSEGRDRAFF
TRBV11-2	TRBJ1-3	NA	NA	TGTGCCAGCAGCTTAGACCGGAGCTCTGGAAACACCATATATTTT	CASSLDRSSGNTIYF
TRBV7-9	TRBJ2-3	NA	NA	TGTGCCAGCAGCTTATCCCGGGGCCCAGATACGCAGTATTTT	CASSLSRGPDTQYF
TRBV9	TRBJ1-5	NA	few	TGTGCCAGCAGCGTCGGGGGGAGAGACAATCAGCCCCAGCATTTT	CASSVGGRDNQPQHF
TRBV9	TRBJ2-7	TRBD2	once	TGTGCCAGCAGCGTAGCTAGCGGGGGATTAAACGAGCAGTACTTC	CASSVASGGLNEQYF
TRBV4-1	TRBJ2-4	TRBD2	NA	TGCGCCAGCAGGCCTAAAGTAGCGGGAGGGCAGGGGGACATTCAGTACTTC	CASRPKVAGGQGDIQYF
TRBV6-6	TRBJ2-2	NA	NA	TGTGCCAGCAGTTACGTCGGCGGGGAGCTGTTTTTT	CASSYVGGELFF
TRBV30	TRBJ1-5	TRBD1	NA	TGTGCCTGGAGTATACAGGGGGCTGGCAATCAGCCCCAGCATTTT	CAWSIQGAGNQPQHF
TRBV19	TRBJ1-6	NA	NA	TGTGCCAGCCGCTACAGGGACGATTCACCCCTCCACTTT	CASRYRDDSPLHF
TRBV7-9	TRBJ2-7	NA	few	TGTGCCAGCAGCTTACAACAAGGACCGCCCTACGAGCAGTACTTC	CASSLQQGPPYEQYF
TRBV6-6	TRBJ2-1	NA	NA	TGTGCCAGCAGTTACCTCAGGGGCACCTCGGGGAATGAGCAGTTCTTC	CASSYLRGTSGNEQFF
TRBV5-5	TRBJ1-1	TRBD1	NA	TGTGCCAGCAGCTTGGGACAGGGGACTCTGAACACTGAAGCTTTCTTT	CASSLGQGTLNTEAFF
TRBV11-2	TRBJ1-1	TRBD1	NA	TGTGCCAGCAGCTTTACCGGGACAGGGGGCACTGAAGCTTTCTTT	CASSFTGTGGTEAFF
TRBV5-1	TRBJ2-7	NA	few	TGCGCCAGCAGGAAGCTAGGGGGGGCGTTCGAGCAGTACTTC	CASRKLGGAFEQYF
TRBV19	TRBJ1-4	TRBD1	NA	TGTGCCAGTAGTTTACAGGGGGCCCTACCAACTAATGAAAAACTGTTTTTT	CASSLQGALPTNEKLFF
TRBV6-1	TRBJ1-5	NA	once	TGTGCCAGCAGTGGAGGTTATAGCAATCAGCCCCAGCATTTT	CASSGGYSNQPQHF
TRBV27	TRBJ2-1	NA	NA	TGTGCCAGCAGTTTATCGCCCCCGGTGTACAATGAGCAGTTCTTC	CASSLSPPVYNEQFF
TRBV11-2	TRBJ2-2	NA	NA	TGTGCCAGCAGACCAAACCGGCTAGCTCCCGGGGAGCTGTTTTTT	CASRPNRLAPGELFF
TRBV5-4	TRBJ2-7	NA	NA	TGTGCCAGCAGCTTGTCGAGTGGGGGAGTCTACGAGCAGTACTTC	CASSLSSGGVYEQYF
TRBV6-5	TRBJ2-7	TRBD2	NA	TGTGCCAGCAGTCGTACTAGCGGCCCCTACGAGCAGTACTTC	CASSRTSGPYEQYF
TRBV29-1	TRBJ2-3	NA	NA	TGCAGCGTCTCACTGGGGCCAGATACGCAGTATTTT	CSVSLGPDTQYF
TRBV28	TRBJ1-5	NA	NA	TGTGCCAGCAGTCCTCTTTATAGCAATCAGCCCCAGCATTTT	CASSPLYSNQPQHF